Shown below are 31 T cell receptor beta chains from a single sample sequenced in a study of control samples from healthy donors and cancer patients. Only in-frame clones appear in the TCRdb table, and some are missing; sequencing was by immunoSEQ multiplex PCR. Here the sample spans some 140,000 clones, about 94% being singletons. Sequences were obtained from blood. These receptors were obtained from a man aged 35-49 years in good health.

The chain is built from TRBV7-9 and TRBJ1-2; D perhaps matches TRBD1 (6 bases). The CDR3 covers 13 residues. Trimming cost V 3 bases and J 3 bases, with 8 bases left between them. Germline V gene lookup returns CDR1 SEHNR and CDR2 FQNEAQ (reference sequence). CDR3 coding DNA: TGTGCCAGCAGCTTTCACAGGGACTATGGCTACACCTTC. Translated, it gives CASSFHRDYGYTF.

CDR3 residues: CASRVGTVMNTEAFF. Written as DNA, the CDR3 is TGTGCCAGTAGGGTGGGAACAGTCATGAACACTGAAGCTTTCTTT. This rearrangement joins TRBV19 to TRBJ1-1; D remains ambiguous. Per germline, CDR1 LNHDA and CDR2 SQIVND (reference sequence). The CDR3 has 15 amino acids. Trimming took 6 bases from V and 0 from J, leaving 14 bases between them.

The chain uses TRBV5-1 and TRBJ2-2, with D unresolved. Germline loops: CDR1 SGHRS, CDR2 YFSETQ. The CDR3 has 13 residues. Between the trimmed V and J ends, which lost 4 bases and 7 bases, there was a span of 11 bases. The DNA for the CDR3 is TGCGCCAGCAGCCCGTCAGTGGGCGGGGAGCTGTTTTTT. It specifies CASSPSVGGELFF.

The chain couples TRBV27 to TRBJ2-7; D may be TRBD1 (5 bases). Deletions cut 4 bases from V and 4 bases from J, with 14 bases between. The CDR3 contains 14 residues. Germline lookup yields CDR1 MNHEY and CDR2 SMNVEV (reference sequence). Written as DNA, the CDR3 is TGTGCCAGCAGTTCCCCAGGGTTAGGATACGAGCAGTACTTC. This sequence encodes CASSSPGLGYEQYF.

J is TRBJ2-3 and V is TRBV11-3; D is possibly TRBD1 (6 bases). Germline V gene data show CDR1 as SGHNT and CDR2 as YENEEA. The CDR3 spans 14 residues. V was cut by 4 bases and J by 2 bases, with 10 bases left in between. This chain's CDR3 is CASSSGAPTDTQYF. The DNA of the CDR3 is TGTGCCAGCAGCTCAGGGGCCCCCACAGATACGCAGTATTTT.

The chain links TRBV28 to TRBJ2-1, with 7 bases aligning to TRBD1. Per germline, CDR1 MDHEN and CDR2 SYDVKM. Trimming at V came to 4 bases and at J to 8 bases, leaving 5 bases not matched to a gene. The CDR3 extends over 13 amino acids. CDR3 bases: TGTGCCAGCAGTTGGGACAGTATCGATGAGCAGTTCTTC. It encodes CASSWDSIDEQFF.

The chain joins TRBV27 to TRBJ1-6; tentative D call: TRBD1 (6 bases). This CDR3 has 14 amino acids. V lost 3 bases and J lost 7, with 10 bases in between. From germline, CDR1 is MNHEY and CDR2 SMNVEV (reference sequence). CDR3: CASSFGDINSPLHF. In nucleotides, the CDR3 is TGTGCCAGCAGTTTTGGGGACATAAATTCACCCCTCCACTTT.

CDR3 sequence (DNA): TGTGCCAGCAGGGCTAGCGGGGGCCCCGCGGATACGCAGTATTTT. As protein: CASRASGGPADTQYF. The chain has TRBV2 and TRBJ2-3; 10 bases agree with TRBD2. The CDR3 runs 15 residues. Germline V lookup: CDR1 SNHLY, CDR2 FYNNEI. V trimming: 6 bases; J trimming: 6 bases; junction bases outside the gene matches: 9. The entire variable domain, with the rest obtained from reference TRBV2 and TRBJ2-3, is as follows: EPEVTQTPSHQVTQMGQEVILRCVPISNHLYFYWYRQILGQKVEFLVSFYNNEISEKSEIFDDQFSVERPDGSNFTLKIRSTKLEDSAMYFCASRASGGPADTQYFGPGTRLTVL.

The chain employs TRBV3-1 (or the pseudogene TRBV3-2) and TRBJ2-5; D is undetermined. Trimming took off 0 bases at V and 4 bases at J, with 3 bases between the two ends. In germline, CDR1 is LGHDT, CDR2 YNNKEL (reference sequence). The CDR3 has 12 amino acids. CDR3 residues: CASSQEGETQYF. The CDR3 bases are TGTGCCAGCAGCCAAGAAGGAGAGACCCAGTACTTC.

This sequence joins TRBV10-3 and TRBJ1-2; TRBD1 agrees at 7 bases. The CDR3 has 14 residues. The germline V gene has CDR1 ENHRY and CDR2 SYGVKD. After removal of 3 bases from V and 8 bases from J, the junction contained 9 bases not matched to a gene. For the CDR3, the DNA is TGTGCCATCAGTGATCAGGAGGGGGCGGGCGGCTACACCTTC. This sequence encodes CAISDQEGAGGYTF.

The chain uses TRBV6-2 or TRBV6-3 and TRBJ2-3, with D perhaps matching TRBD2 (7 bases). The germline V gene encodes CDR1 MNHEY and CDR2 SVGEGT. V lost 5 bases, J lost 3 bases, and 21 bases lay in between. CDR3 length equals 17 residues. In nucleotides, the CDR3 is TGTGCCAGCAGTCCGTTCCGAGGGGGAGCGGGAACAGATACGCAGTATTTT. As protein: CASSPFRGGAGTDTQYF.

The chain couples TRBV30 to TRBJ1-3; D call uncertain. This CDR3 spans 17 amino acids. From germline, CDR1 is GTSNPN and CDR2 SVGIG (reference sequence). V lost 0 bases and J lost 0, with 15 bases in between. CDR3 in DNA: TGTGCCTGGAGTGTACACCCGGGCCAACTCTCTGGAAACACCATATATTTT. Amino acid sequence: CAWSVHPGQLSGNTIYF. Full variable domain (outside the CDR3, taken from reference TRBV30 and TRBJ1-3): SQTIHQWPATLVQPVGSPLSLECTVEGTSNPNLYWYRQAAGRGLQLLFYSVGIGQISSEVPQNLSASRPQDRQFILSSKKLLLSDSGFYLCAWSVHPGQLSGNTIYFGEGSWLTVV.

This chain links TRBV4-1 with TRBJ2-1; no clear D. V was trimmed by 0 bases and J by 4 bases, leaving 10 bases between them. CDR3 size: 15 residues. Germline lookup yields CDR1 MGHRA and CDR2 YSYEKL. This CDR3 is CASSQDVGSYNEQFF. In nucleotides, the CDR3 is TGCGCCAGCAGCCAAGATGTGGGTTCGTACAATGAGCAGTTCTTC.

The V call is TRBV5-4, the J call TRBJ2-1, with 9 bases aligning to TRBD1. This CDR3 is built from 12 residues. J lost 9 bases, V lost 7 bases, and 5 bases had no gene match. Germline CDR1 SGHNT, CDR2 YYREEE (reference sequence). CDR3 protein: CASWDRVGEQFF. The CDR3 region has the DNA TGTGCCAGCTGGGACAGGGTCGGTGAGCAGTTCTTC.

The CDR3, as DNA: TGTGCCAGTAGTATAGTATCAGGACAGGTTCGCACAGATACGCAGTATTTT. It yields the protein CASSIVSGQVRTDTQYF. The chain couples TRBV19 to TRBJ2-3, with 7 bases aligning to TRBD1. This CDR3 has 17 residues. In germline, CDR1 is LNHDA, CDR2 SQIVND (reference sequence). Trimming cost V 1 base and J 1 base; bases outside gene matches: 8.

The chain joins TRBV19 to TRBJ1-6; no definite D call. Germline loops: CDR1 LNHDA, CDR2 SQIVND (reference sequence). Trimming cost V 1 base and J 14 bases, with 15 bases left between them. This CDR3 contains 14 residues. The DNA for the CDR3 is TGTGCCAGTAGTATAGTGACCGGCCGGAGAACCCTCCACTTT. Amino acid sequence: CASSIVTGRRTLHF.

The chain links TRBV7-6 to TRBJ1-6; a weak D match, TRBD1 (5 bases). Trimming stripped 6 bases from V and 10 bases from J, with 13 bases between. CDR1 and CDR2 from the germline V gene are SGHVS and FNYEAQ. The CDR3 contains 13 residues. In DNA, the CDR3 is TGTGCCAGCAGTCGGAGGGGAAGATCACCCCTCCACTTT. Residues: CASSRRGRSPLHF.

This clone was seen once. The chain is built from TRBV5-1 and TRBJ1-1; perhaps TRBD1 as D (5 bases). Between the trimmed V and J ends, which lost 0 bases and 0 bases, there was a span of 12 bases. The germline CDR1 and CDR2 sequences are SGHRS and YFSETQ. This CDR3 is built from 16 residues. The CDR3 region is CASSLGGGNLNTEAFF. The CDR3 DNA sequence: TGCGCCAGCAGCTTGGGCGGGGGGAATTTGAACACTGAAGCTTTCTTT.

The chain carries TRBV2 and TRBJ1-6; D possibly corresponds to TRBD1 (5 bases). Germline loops: CDR1 SNHLY, CDR2 FYNNEI. This CDR3 contains 16 residues. Trimming stripped 5 bases from V and 1 base from J, with 12 bases between. The CDR3 reads CASSTRGESYNSPLHF. The CDR3 bases are TGTGCCAGCAGTACTAGGGGAGAGTCCTATAATTCACCCCTCCACTTT.

Only one count was recorded for this clone. V gene TRBV7-9 combines with J gene TRBJ1-2, with 9 bases aligning to TRBD1. In germline, CDR1 is SEHNR, CDR2 FQNEAQ (reference sequence). The trim removed 2 bases at V and 4 bases at J, leaving 5 bases unmatched. The CDR3 covers 15 residues. This CDR3 reads CASSLTGGLGYGYTF. For the CDR3, the DNA is TGTGCCAGCAGCTTAACAGGGGGCCTTGGCTATGGCTACACCTTC.

The chain has TRBV14 and TRBJ2-7, with D perhaps TRBD2 (6 bases). The V and J ends lost 4 bases and 8 bases respectively, with 15 bases between them. The germline gives CDR1 SGHDN, CDR2 FVKESK. The CDR3 extends over 13 amino acids. The CDR3 DNA sequence: TGTGCCAGCAGCCTCGGACGGACTACGCAGCAGTACTTC. Encoded protein: CASSLGRTTQQYF.

The J gene is TRBJ1-2, the V gene TRBV6-5; D is uncertain. The CDR3 sequence is 14 residues long. The V end was cut by 2 bases, the J end by 0 bases, with 7 bases between. Per germline, CDR1 MNHEY and CDR2 SVGAGI. Written as DNA, the CDR3 is TGTGCCAGCAGTTACGGGTTAGCTAACTATGGCTACACCTTC. Translated: CASSYGLANYGYTF.

The chain carries TRBV6-5 and TRBJ1-1; D gene ambiguous. V shed 6 bases and J shed 1 base, with 9 bases lying between them. From germline, CDR1 is MNHEY and CDR2 SVGAGI. This CDR3 is 13 amino acids long. In DNA form, the CDR3 reads TGTGCCAGCAGCCTCCTGAGGAACACTGAAGCTTTCTTT. Amino acid sequence: CASSLLRNTEAFF.

CDR3 DNA sequence: TGTGCCAGCAGTTTTTCAGGAAGTCAGCCCCAGCATTTT. Protein sequence: CASSFSGSQPQHF. V and J are TRBV12-3 or TRBV12-4 and TRBJ1-5, with D unclear. Trimming removed 3 bases at V and 6 bases at J, with 9 bases between. CDR3 size: 13 residues.

The chain has TRBV24-1 and TRBJ2-3; D may be TRBD2 (5 bases). Trimming left V 4 bases short and J 6 bases short, with 16 bases between. This CDR3 is 15 amino acids long. Germline V gene sequence: CDR1 KGHDR, CDR2 SFDVKD. This chain's CDR3 is CATSESGRPGDTQYF. DNA for the CDR3: TGTGCCACCAGTGAATCGGGCCGACCGGGGGATACGCAGTATTTT.

The V call is TRBV6-5, the J call TRBJ2-3; TRBD2 matches at 8 bases. Germline CDR1 reads MNHEY; CDR2 reads SVGAGI. The CDR3 is 14 amino acids. V gave up 6 bases and J gave up 4 bases; unmatched junction bases: 6. CDR3 bases: TGTGCCAGCAGGCACTTACTAGCGGCAGATACGCAGTATTTT. Amino acids: CASRHLLAADTQYF.

The chain combines TRBV28 with TRBJ2-1; the D call may be TRBD1 or TRBD2 (5 bases each). The V end was cut by 6 bases, the J end by 4 bases, with 19 bases between. Germline V gene sequence: CDR1 MDHEN, CDR2 SYDVKM. The CDR3 totals 16 residues. In DNA form, the CDR3 reads TGTGCCAGCAGCCCCGTTATGCTCGGGGCTTACAATGAGCAGTTCTTC. It yields the protein CASSPVMLGAYNEQFF.

The chain carries TRBV15 and TRBJ2-7, with D uncertain. Looked up from germline, CDR1 is LNHNV and CDR2 is YYDKDF (reference sequence). The CDR3 is 14 amino acids. Trimming removed 7 bases from V and 0 bases from J, with 13 bases in between. In DNA form, the CDR3 reads TGTGCCACCATCGGTCAGGAAAGCTCCTACGAGCAGTACTTC. It is translated as CATIGQESSYEQYF.

V and J are TRBV27 and TRBJ1-1; D may be TRBD1 (5 bases). There are 13 residues in the CDR3. Germline values: CDR1 MNHEY, CDR2 SMNVEV (reference sequence). V was clipped by 6 bases and J by 5 bases, with 13 bases between them. CDR3 coding DNA: TGTGCCAGCAGGAGCCAGGGTGGAACTGAAGCTTTCTTT. Translating gives CASRSQGGTEAFF.

This clone was seen a single time. CDR3 in DNA: TGTGCCAGCAAAGAGAACACTGAAGCTTTCTTT. This translates into CASKENTEAFF. The chain recombines TRBV2 with TRBJ1-1; D unresolved. Germline CDR1 is SNHLY and CDR2 is FYNNEI. The CDR3 extends over 11 amino acids. V was cut by 7 bases and J by 1 base, with 4 bases left in between.

V usage is TRBV11-2 and J usage is TRBJ1-1; D gene unclear. Germline V gene data show CDR1 as SGHAT and CDR2 as FQNNGV. V lost 2 bases and J 5 bases, leaving 9 bases between the germline ends. CDR3 length: 13 residues. The CDR3 region has the DNA TGTGCCAGCAGCTTACACAGAGGGACTGAAGCTTTCTTT. It yields the protein CASSLHRGTEAFF.